Listed below are T cell receptor beta chains from one sample, sequenced in a study of T cells after yellow fever vaccination. Using its own MiXCR run on the 5' RACE reads, TCRdb lists one record per CDR3 protein. The sample holds around 500,000 distinct CDR3 sequences, 20% to 25% seen once. This sample comprised PBMCs, obtained 21 days after the first yellow fever vaccination. These receptor sequences come from a man in his late teens or twenties who received the YFV17D yellow fever vaccine. Each CDR3 is given with its conserved first and last residue. The D gene is left open where the match is weak. Only part of the rows carry a size: once, few, many, or a class if the clone is expanded.

V gene	clone size	J gene	D gene	CDR3 DNA	CDR3 protein
TRBV5-5	few	TRBJ2-3	-	TGTGCCAGCAGCTTGGCCGTCGGGGGGCGGGGTCGCACAGATACGCAGTATTTT	CASSLAVGGRGRTDTQYF
TRBV6-2/TRBV6-3	few	TRBJ1-5	-	TGTGCCAGCAGACCGGGGGGCCTAAATCAGCCCCAGCATTTT	CASRPGGLNQPQHF
TRBV10-2	-	TRBJ2-3	TRBD2	TGCGCCAGCAGGTCTACTAGCGGGGGCATGGGAGATACGCAGTATTTT	CASRSTSGGMGDTQYF
TRBV4-1	few	TRBJ1-1	TRBD1	TGCGCCAGCAGCCAAGGGGGGACAGGGTACGTGAACACTGAAGCTTTCTTT	CASSQGGTGYVNTEAFF
TRBV14	-	TRBJ2-1	-	TGTGCCAGCAGCCATATGGGCAATGAGCAGTTCTTC	CASSHMGNEQFF
TRBV5-1	few	TRBJ2-2	TRBD1	TGCGCCAGCAGCTCAGGGGGCGCCGGCCCCGGGGAGCTGTTTTTT	CASSSGGAGPGELFF
TRBV4-2	-	TRBJ2-5	-	TGTGCCAGCAGCCCAGGTGGGCTGCAGGAGACCCAGTACTTC	CASSPGGLQETQYF
TRBV5-1	few	TRBJ2-3	TRBD2	TGCGCCAGCAGCTTCGGACTAGCGGGGGCCTATAGCACAGATACGCAGTATTTT	CASSFGLAGAYSTDTQYF
TRBV6-2/TRBV6-3	-	TRBJ2-4	-	TGTGCCAGCAGTCCGACCCGGGTGATAGCCAAAAACATTCAGTACTTC	CASSPTRVIAKNIQYF
TRBV7-2	-	TRBJ1-5	-	TGTGCCAGCAGCTCAACTCCAGGTCAGCCCCAGCATTTT	CASSSTPGQPQHF
TRBV6-5	-	TRBJ2-3	-	TGTGCCAGCAGAAGACTGGGAGATACGCAGTATTTT	CASRRLGDTQYF
TRBV6-6	few	TRBJ1-2	-	TGTGCCAGCAGCCCAGGCGTAGGGCGTGGCTACACCTTC	CASSPGVGRGYTF
TRBV5-1	few	TRBJ2-3	-	TGCGCCAGCAGCCCCCTGGGAGGCGATACGCAGTATTTT	CASSPLGGDTQYF
TRBV30	few	TRBJ1-1	-	TGTGCCTGGCTTCAGACAGCGAACACTGAAGCTTTCTTT	CAWLQTANTEAFF
TRBV9	many	TRBJ2-3	TRBD2	TGTGCCAGCAGCACCCGTAGCTGGATAGCGGGGGGGCTTGATACGCAGTATTTT	CASSTRSWIAGGLDTQYF
TRBV3-1	few	TRBJ2-3	-	TGTGCCAGCATGCAACGCGGAGTCACAGATACGCAGTATTTT	CASMQRGVTDTQYF
TRBV7-9	few	TRBJ2-1	-	TGTGCCAGCAGCCACGCCTACTTGGCTCCCTACAATGAGCAGTTCTTC	CASSHAYLAPYNEQFF
TRBV6-5	-	TRBJ2-2	-	TGTGCCAGCAGTTACGAAAGTATGGGAAACACCGGGGAGCTGTTTTTT	CASSYESMGNTGELFF
TRBV7-3	-	TRBJ1-2	-	TGTGCCAGCAGCTTGGAATCAGGGGAAGGCTACACCTTC	CASSLESGEGYTF
TRBV15	few	TRBJ2-2	-	TGTGCCACCAGCAGAGAGGGGGCCGGGGAGCTGTTTTTT	CATSREGAGELFF
TRBV12-3/TRBV12-4	many	TRBJ2-1	TRBD2	TGTGCCAGCAGTTTACGGACTAGCGGGTACAATGAGCAGTTCTTC	CASSLRTSGYNEQFF
TRBV20-1	few	TRBJ1-4	-	TGCAGTGCTAGACAGGGGAATGAAAAACTGTTTTTT	CSARQGNEKLFF
TRBV11-2	-	TRBJ2-3	-	TGTGCCAGCAGAAGCGGTACTTTTCGGGATACGCAGTATTTT	CASRSGTFRDTQYF
TRBV4-1	-	TRBJ2-1	-	TGCGCCAGCAGCCAAGAGGGCTCCCCTAACGCTGAGCAGTTCTTC	CASSQEGSPNAEQFF
TRBV3-1	-	TRBJ2-5	-	TGTGCCAGCCACTCGCCGATAACCGAGACCCAGTACTTC	CASHSPITETQYF
TRBV7-9	many	TRBJ2-5	-	TGTGCCACCTTCGGCTCTGCGACTATCGCCCAGTACTTC	CATFGSATIAQYF
TRBV20-1	-	TRBJ2-6	-	TGCAGTGCTAAGAAGGGATACTCTGGGGCCAACGTCCTGACTTTC	CSAKKGYSGANVLTF
TRBV11-2	-	TRBJ2-1	TRBD2	TGTGCCAGCAGCCTACCCGGGGAGGGTGGGAGCCAGGACAATGAGCAGTTCTTC	CASSLPGEGGSQDNEQFF
TRBV28	few	TRBJ2-5	TRBD1	TGTGCCAGCGCAATCCTGGGAGGCGGGGACAGGGTGAACTTC	CASAILGGGDRVNF
TRBV19	-	TRBJ2-2	-	TGTGCCAGTAGTCCCCTAGCCGGCGGGGAGCTGTTTTTT	CASSPLAGGELFF
TRBV20-1	many	TRBJ1-2	-	TGCAGTGTTGGGACGGCTACATATGGCTACACCTTC	CSVGTATYGYTF
TRBV7-3	few	TRBJ1-2	TRBD1	TGTGCCAGCGGACAGGGCCCGAACTATGGCTACACCTTC	CASGQGPNYGYTF
TRBV6-1	-	TRBJ2-3	-	TGTGCCAGCAGTGAAAGTGTGAAGGATACGCAGTATTTT	CASSESVKDTQYF
TRBV29-1	few	TRBJ2-6	-	TGCAGCGTGCCGGGACTGGTCTCTGGGGCCAACGTCCTGACTTTC	CSVPGLVSGANVLTF